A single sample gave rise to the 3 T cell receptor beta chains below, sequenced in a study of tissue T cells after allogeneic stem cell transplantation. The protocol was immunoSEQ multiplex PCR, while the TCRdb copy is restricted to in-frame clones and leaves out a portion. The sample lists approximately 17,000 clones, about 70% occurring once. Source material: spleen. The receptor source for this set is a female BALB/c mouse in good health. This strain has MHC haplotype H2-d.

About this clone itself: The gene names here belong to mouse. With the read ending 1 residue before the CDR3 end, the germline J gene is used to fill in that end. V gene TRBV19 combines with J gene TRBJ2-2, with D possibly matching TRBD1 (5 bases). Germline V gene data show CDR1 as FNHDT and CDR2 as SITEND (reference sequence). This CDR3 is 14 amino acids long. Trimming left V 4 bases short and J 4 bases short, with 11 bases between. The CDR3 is CASSPRTPTGQLYF. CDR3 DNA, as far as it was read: TGTGCCAGCAGTCCTCGGACACCCACCGGGCAGCTCTAC.

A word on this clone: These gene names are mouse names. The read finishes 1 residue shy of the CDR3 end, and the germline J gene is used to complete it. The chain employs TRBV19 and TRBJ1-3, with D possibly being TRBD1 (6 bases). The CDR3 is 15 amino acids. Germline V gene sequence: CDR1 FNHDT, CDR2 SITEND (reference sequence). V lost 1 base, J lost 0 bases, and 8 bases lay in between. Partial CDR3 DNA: TGTGCCAGCAGTATATACAGGGATTCTGGAAATACGCTCTAT. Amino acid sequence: CASSIYRDSGNTLY. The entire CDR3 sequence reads CASSIYRDSGNTLYF.

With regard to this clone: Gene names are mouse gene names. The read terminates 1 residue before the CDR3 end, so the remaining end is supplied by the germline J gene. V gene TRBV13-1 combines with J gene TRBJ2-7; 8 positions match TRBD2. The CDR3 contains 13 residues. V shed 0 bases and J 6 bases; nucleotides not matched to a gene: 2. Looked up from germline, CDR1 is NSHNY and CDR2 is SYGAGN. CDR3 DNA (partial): TGTGCCAGCAGTGATGGGGGGGGGCTTGAACAGTAC. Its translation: CASSDGGGLEQY. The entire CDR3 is CASSDGGGLEQYF.